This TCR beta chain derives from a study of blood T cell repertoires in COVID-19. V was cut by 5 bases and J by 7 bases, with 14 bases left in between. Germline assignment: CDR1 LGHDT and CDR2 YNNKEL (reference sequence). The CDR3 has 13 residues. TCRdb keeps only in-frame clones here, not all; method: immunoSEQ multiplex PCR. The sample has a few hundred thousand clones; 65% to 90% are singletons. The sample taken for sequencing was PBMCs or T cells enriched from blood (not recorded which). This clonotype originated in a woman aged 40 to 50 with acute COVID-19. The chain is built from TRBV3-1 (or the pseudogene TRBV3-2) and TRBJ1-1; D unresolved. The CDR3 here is CASSERSGREAFF. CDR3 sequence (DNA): TGTGCCAGCAGCGAAAGAAGTGGCCGTGAAGCTTTCTTT.